This T cell receptor beta chain was documented in a study of identical twins. Regarding the study as a whole: Conclusions leaned on cross-sectional statistical analysis and did not track the same donors over time.

A universal primer site came from template switching; cDNA carried unique molecular identifiers. TCRdb called the 5' RACE reads again in MiXCR, with one record for every CDR3 protein. The profile shows 350,000 to 450,000 distinct CDR3 sequences, about 18% of them singletons. Germline assignment: CDR1 LNHDA and CDR2 SQIVND (reference sequence). This CDR3 contains 14 residues. The junction had 8 bases not matched to a gene; V was cut back by 8 bases and J by 5 bases. This clonotype was seen many times. Its antigen is undetermined. The rearrangement joins TRBV19 to TRBJ2-1, with 8 bases identical to TRBD2. Sequenced sample: naive T cells sorted from blood. The sequence was obtained from a man aged 50-59 years in good health. CDR3 amino acids: CASSSGLAHNEQFF. DNA of the CDR3: TGTGCCAGTTCTAGCGGGTTAGCCCACAATGAGCAGTTCTTC.